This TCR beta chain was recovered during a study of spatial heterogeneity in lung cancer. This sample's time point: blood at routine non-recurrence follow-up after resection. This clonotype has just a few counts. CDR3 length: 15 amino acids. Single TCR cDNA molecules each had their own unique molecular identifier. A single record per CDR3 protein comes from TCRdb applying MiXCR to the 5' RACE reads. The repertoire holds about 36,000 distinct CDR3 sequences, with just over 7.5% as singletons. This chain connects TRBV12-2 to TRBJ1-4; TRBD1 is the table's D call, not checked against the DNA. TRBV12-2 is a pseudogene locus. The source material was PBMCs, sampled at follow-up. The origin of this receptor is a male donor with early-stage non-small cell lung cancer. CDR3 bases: TGTGCAAGTCGCTTAGCGAGGGGTTCCCAAGAAAAACTGTTTTTT. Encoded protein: CASRLARGSQEKLFF.